This T cell receptor beta chain was retrieved from a study of radiotherapy plus CTLA-4 blockade in lung cancer (dated by TCRdb to 2016 to 2018). Study-wide context: Among the enrolled patients, about 19% had an objective response, and 25% to 40% reached disease control.

To prepare the library, the immunoSEQ multiplex PCR assay was applied. TCRdb stores this immuneACCESS table with in-frame sequences only. Part of the clones is absent; in the studies checked, under half of the shortfall reflects unresolved V genes, and no reason is known for the rest. For this sample the table gives roughly 80,000 clones, of which roughly 79% were detected only once. 4% of the sample is held by the ten biggest clonotypes. Results the study describes overall, beyond this receptor: The strongest predictors of response, as reported, were early dynamic changes in blood T cell clones along with a rise in serum interferon-beta after radiation. After treatment with radiotherapy and ipilimumab, TCR clones that came from tumors expanded in the peripheral blood.

V trim: 7 bases; J trim: 9 bases; unmatched bases: 8. The germline V gene (reference sequence) yields LNHDA for CDR1 and SQIVND for CDR2. Taken from cysteine to phenylalanine, the CDR3 has 14 residues. The retained sequence is limited to the CDR3, 42 bases, with the frame set at the first base. Focal radiation therapy combined with CTLA-4 blockade (ipilimumab) was tested in patients with chemo-refractory metastatic non-small-cell lung cancer. On this clone itself: Its antigen target is currently unknown. No much larger clonotype is one base removed from it; base qualities were not supplied.

Here the sequenced sample was peripheral blood, taken from a patient treated with radiotherapy plus ipilimumab. This receptor was obtained from a human donor with non-small cell lung cancer who had a partial response to radiotherapy plus ipilimumab. Some clones in this sample may be carry-over from other donors' samples. The chain uses TRBV19 and TRBJ2-1; 11 bases in between match TRBD2. The sequence in DNA is TGTGCCAGTACACGTACTAGCGGGAGCCCTGAGCAGTTCTTC. It is translated as CASTRTSGSPEQFF.